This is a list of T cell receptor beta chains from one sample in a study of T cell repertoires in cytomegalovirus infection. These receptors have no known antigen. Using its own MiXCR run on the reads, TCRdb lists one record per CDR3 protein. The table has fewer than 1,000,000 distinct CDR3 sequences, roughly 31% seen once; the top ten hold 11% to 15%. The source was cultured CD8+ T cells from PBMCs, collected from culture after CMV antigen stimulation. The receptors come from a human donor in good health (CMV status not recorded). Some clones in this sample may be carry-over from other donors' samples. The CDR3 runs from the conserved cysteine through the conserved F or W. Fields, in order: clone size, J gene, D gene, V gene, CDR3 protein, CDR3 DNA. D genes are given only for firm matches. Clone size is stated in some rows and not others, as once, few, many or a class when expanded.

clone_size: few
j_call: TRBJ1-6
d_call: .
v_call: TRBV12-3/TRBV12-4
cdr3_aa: CASSFGYQSPLHF
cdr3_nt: TGTGCCAGCAGTTTTGGGTATCAGTCACCCCTCCACTTT

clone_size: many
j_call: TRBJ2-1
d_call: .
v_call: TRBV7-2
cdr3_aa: CASLGGGGHEQFF
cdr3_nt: TGTGCCAGCCTTGGGGGAGGGGGGCATGAGCAGTTCTTC

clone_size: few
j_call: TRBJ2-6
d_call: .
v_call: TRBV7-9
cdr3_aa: CASSSLPTEPSGANVLTF
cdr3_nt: TGTGCCAGCAGCTCCCTTCCGACAGAGCCCTCTGGGGCCAACGTCCTGACTTTC

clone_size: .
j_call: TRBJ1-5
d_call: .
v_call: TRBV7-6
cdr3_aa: CASSPSLEGKSNQPQHF
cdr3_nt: TGTGCCAGCAGCCCAAGTCTGGAGGGGAAAAGCAATCAGCCCCAGCATTTT

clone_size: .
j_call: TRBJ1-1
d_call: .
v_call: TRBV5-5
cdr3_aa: CASSLGPRATEAFF
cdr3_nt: TGTGCCAGCAGCCTGGGTCCCAGGGCCACTGAAGCTTTCTTT

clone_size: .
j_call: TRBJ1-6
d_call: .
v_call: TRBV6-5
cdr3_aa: CASTSPIRGSPLHF
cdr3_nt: TGTGCCAGCACCTCCCCGATAAGGGGATCACCCCTCCACTTT

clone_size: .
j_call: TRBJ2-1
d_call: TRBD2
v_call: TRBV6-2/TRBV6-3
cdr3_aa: CASSRAGGPINEQFF
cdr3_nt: TGTGCCAGCAGCCGAGCGGGGGGGCCTATCAATGAGCAGTTCTTC

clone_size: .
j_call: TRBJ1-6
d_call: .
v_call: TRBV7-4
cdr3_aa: CASSLVQGYNSPLHF
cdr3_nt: TGTGCCAGCAGCTTAGTACAGGGTTATAATTCACCCCTCCACTTT

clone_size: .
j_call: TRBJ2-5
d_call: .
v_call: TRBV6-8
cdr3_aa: CASRGVNYQETQYF
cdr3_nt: TGTGCCAGCAGGGGGGTGAATTACCAAGAGACCCAGTACTTT

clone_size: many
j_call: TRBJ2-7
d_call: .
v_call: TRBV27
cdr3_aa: CASSLDTGYEQYF
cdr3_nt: TGTGCCAGCAGTTTGGACACAGGCTACGAGCAGTACTTC

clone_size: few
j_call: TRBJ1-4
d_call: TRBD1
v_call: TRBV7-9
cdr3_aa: CASSSSRQGLPNEKLFF
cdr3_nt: TGTGCCAGCAGCTCCAGTCGACAGGGACTCCCTAATGAAAAACTGTTTTTT

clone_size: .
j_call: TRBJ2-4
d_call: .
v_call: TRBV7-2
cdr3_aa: CASSLGRTVAKNIQYF
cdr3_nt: TGTGCCAGCAGCTTAGGGCGAACGGTAGCCAAAAACATTCAGTACTTC

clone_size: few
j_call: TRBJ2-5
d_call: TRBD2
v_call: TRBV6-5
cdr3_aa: CASRPRLAGYQETQYF
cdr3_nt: TGTGCCAGCAGACCCCGACTAGCGGGGTACCAAGAGACCCAGTACTTC

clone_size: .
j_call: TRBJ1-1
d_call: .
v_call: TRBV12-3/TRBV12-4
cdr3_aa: CASRGRFTEAFF
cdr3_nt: TGTGCCAGCAGGGGACGGTTCACTGAAGCTTTCTTT

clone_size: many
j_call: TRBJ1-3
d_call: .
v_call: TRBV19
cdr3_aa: CASCLRPGGGSGNTIYF
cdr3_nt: TGTGCCAGCTGCCTGAGGCCCGGAGGTGGGTCTGGAAACACCATATATTTT

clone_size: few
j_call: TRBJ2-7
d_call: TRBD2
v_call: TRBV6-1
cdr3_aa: CASSGGLAGYEQYF
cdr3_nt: TGTGCCAGCAGTGGGGGACTAGCGGGGTACGAGCAGTACTTC

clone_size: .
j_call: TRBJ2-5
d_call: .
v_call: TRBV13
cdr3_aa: CASRVGGAEETQYF
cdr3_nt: TGTGCCAGCAGGGTTGGGGGGGCGGAAGAGACCCAGTACTTC

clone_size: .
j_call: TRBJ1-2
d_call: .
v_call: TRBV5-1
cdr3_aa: CASSYTQAGGYTF
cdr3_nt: TGCGCCAGCAGTTACACCCAGGCGGGAGGCTACACCTTC

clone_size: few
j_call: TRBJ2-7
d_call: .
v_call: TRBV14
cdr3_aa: CASSQGLLSEQYF
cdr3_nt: TGTGCCAGCAGCCAAGGACTGCTAAGCGAGCAGTACTTC

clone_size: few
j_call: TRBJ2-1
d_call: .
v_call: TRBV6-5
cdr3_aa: CASSYGYRGTRSWDEQFF
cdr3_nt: TGTGCCAGCAGTTACGGGTACCGGGGGACAAGGAGTTGGGATGAGCAGTTCTTC

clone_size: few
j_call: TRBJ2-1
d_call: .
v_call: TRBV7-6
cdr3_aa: CASSYMGRGQFF
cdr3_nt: TGTGCCAGCAGCTACATGGGTAGGGGGCAGTTCTTC

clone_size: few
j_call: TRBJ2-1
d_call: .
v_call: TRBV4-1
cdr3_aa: CASSPLSPGNEQFF
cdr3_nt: TGCGCCAGCAGCCCACTCTCCCCGGGGAATGAGCAGTTCTTC

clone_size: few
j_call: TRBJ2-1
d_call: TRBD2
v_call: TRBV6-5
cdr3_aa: CASTSLAGGYNEQFF
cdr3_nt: TGTGCCAGCACTTCACTAGCGGGGGGGTACAATGAGCAGTTCTTC

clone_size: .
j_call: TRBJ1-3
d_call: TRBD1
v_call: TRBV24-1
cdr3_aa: CATSDPSGTDLGNTIYF
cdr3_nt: TGTGCCACCAGTGATCCCTCCGGGACAGACCTTGGAAACACCATATATTTT

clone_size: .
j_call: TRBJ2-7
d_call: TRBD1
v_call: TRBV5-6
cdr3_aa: CASSWGPGTGRYEQYF
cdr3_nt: TGTGCCAGCAGCTGGGGTCCCGGGACAGGCCGCTACGAGCAGTACTTC

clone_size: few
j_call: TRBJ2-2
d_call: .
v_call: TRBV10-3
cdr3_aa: CAIRTRTVNTGELFF
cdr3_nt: TGTGCCATCAGAACTCGGACGGTGAACACCGGGGAGCTGTTTTTT

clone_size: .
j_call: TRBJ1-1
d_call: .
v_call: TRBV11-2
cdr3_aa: CASSPWVRGENTEAFF
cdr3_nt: TGTGCCAGCAGCCCCTGGGTTAGGGGGGAGAACACTGAAGCTTTCTTT

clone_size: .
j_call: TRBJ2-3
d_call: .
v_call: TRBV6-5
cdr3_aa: CASTPTVGDWDTQYF
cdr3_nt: TGTGCCAGCACACCGACAGTAGGGGATTGGGATACGCAGTATTTT

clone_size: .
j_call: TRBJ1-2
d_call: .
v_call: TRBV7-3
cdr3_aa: CASSLTPGSYGYTF
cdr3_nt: TGTGCCAGCAGCTTAACGCCTGGGTCCTATGGCTACACCTTC

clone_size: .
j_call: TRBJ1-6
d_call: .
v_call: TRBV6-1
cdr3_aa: CASSEGRERNSPLHF
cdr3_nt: TGTGCCAGCAGTGAGGGAAGGGAGAGGAATTCACCCCTCCACTTT

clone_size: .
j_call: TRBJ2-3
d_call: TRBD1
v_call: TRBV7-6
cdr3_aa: CASSQDRERSTDTQYF
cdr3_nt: TGTGCCAGCAGCCAAGACAGGGAAAGGAGCACAGATACGCAGTATTTT

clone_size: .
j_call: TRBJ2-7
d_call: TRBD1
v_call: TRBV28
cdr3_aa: CASSPPRTGAHYEQYF
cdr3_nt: TGTGCCAGCAGTCCGCCCCGGACAGGAGCTCACTACGAGCAGTACTTC

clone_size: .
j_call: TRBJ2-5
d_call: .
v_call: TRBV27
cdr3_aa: CASSLRSPKETQYF
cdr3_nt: TGTGCCAGCAGTTTAAGGTCCCCGAAAGAGACCCAGTACTTC

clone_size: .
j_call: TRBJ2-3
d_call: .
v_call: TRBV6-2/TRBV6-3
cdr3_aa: CASSELKTSTDTQYF
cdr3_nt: TGTGCCAGCAGTGAACTAAAGACTAGCACAGATACGCAGTATTTT

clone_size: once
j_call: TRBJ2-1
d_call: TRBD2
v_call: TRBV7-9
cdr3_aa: CASSRILAGPAGEQFF
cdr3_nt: TGTGCCAGCAGCCGAATACTAGCGGGGCCAGCAGGTGAGCAGTTCTTC

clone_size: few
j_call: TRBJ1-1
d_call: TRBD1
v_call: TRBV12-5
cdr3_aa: CASGDGTGSWNTEAFF
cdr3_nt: TGTGCTAGTGGCGACGGGACAGGGAGTTGGAACACTGAAGCTTTCTTT

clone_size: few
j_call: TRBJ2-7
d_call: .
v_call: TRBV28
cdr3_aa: CASSWSPSSYEQYF
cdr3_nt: TGTGCCAGCAGTTGGTCACCAAGCTCCTACGAGCAGTACTTC

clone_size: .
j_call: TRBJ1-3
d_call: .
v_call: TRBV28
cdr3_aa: CASSLSERDYSGNTIYF
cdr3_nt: TGTGCCAGCAGTTTATCCGAGAGGGACTACTCTGGAAACACCATATATTTT

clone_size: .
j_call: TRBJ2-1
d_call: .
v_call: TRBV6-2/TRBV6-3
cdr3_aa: CASSNPGFDNEQFF
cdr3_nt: TGTGCCAGCAGTAATCCGGGATTCGACAATGAGCAGTTCTTC

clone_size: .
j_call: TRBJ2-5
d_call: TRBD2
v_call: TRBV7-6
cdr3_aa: CASSFLVAGVGETQYF
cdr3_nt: TGTGCCAGCAGCTTCCTGGTAGCGGGGGTGGGAGAGACCCAGTACTTC

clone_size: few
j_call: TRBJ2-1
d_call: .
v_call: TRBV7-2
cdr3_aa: CASSLRQNSYNEQFF
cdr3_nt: TGTGCCAGCAGCTTACGGCAAAACTCCTACAATGAGCAGTTCTTC

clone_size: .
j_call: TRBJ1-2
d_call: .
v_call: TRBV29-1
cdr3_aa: CSVVPLDTNYGYTF
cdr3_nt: TGCAGCGTTGTTCCCTTGGACACTAACTATGGCTACACCTTC

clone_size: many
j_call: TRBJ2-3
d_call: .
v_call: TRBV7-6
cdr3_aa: CASSPSWGAGTDTQYF
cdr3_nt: TGTGCCAGCAGCCCATCCTGGGGGGCGGGCACAGATACGCAGTATTTT

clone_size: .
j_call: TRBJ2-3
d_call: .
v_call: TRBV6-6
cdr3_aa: CASSSNGQEVADTQYF
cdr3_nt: TGTGCCAGCAGTTCCAACGGCCAAGAGGTAGCAGATACGCAGTATTTT

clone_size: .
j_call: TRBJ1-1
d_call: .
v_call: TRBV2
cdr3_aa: CASFRGTEAFF
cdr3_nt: TGTGCCAGCTTTCGAGGGACTGAAGCTTTCTTT

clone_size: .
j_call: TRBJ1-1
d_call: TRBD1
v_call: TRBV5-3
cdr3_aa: CAFDREGTEAFF
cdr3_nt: TGTGCCTTCGACAGGGAGGGCACTGAAGCTTTCTTT

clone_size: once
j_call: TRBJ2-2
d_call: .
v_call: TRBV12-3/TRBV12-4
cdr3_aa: CASWDSLAGELFF
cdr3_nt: TGTGCCAGCTGGGACTCCCTGGCCGGGGAGCTGTTTTTT

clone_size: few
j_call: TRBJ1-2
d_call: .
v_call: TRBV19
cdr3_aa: CASSMDGNYGYTF
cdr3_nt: TGTGCCAGTAGTATGGACGGGAACTATGGCTACACCTTC

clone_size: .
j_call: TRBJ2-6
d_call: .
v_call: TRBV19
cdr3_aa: CASSIVGPRTGNSPGANVLTF
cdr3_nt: TGTGCCAGTAGTATAGTAGGCCCCCGGACGGGCAATTCGCCTGGGGCCAACGTCCTGACTTTC

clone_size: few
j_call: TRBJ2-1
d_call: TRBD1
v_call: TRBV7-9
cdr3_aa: CASSLVTGGINEQFF
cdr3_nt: TGTGCCAGCAGCTTAGTTACAGGGGGCATCAATGAGCAGTTCTTC

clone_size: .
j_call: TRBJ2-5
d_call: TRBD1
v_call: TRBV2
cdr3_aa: CASRPHTGVWETQYF
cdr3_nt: TGTGCCAGCAGGCCACATACAGGGGTTTGGGAGACCCAGTACTTC